The sequence of this T cell receptor (beta chain) was determined in a study of shared clonotypes between healthy human individuals. Across the study: The cohort comprised a couple of women and a few men. Their ages spanned 18 to 49 years.

Comment on this clone: Its antigen remains unknown.

Clones were sequenced by immunoSEQ multiplex PCR, and TCRdb holds only the in-frame ones, with some missing. The sample lists hundreds of thousands of clones, around 96% occurring once. The study's findings and limits: With few donors, the genetic and exposure-history diversity represented was limited. Donor clonotype sharing was expected to depend on sequencing depth.

The CDR3 covers 19 residues. Germline lookup yields CDR1 KGHSH and CDR2 LQKENI. The V end lost 3 bases, the J end lost 3 bases, and 26 bases lay between the germline ends. The material sequenced was naive CD4+ T cells sorted from blood. Subset of the sample: CD45RA+ positively selected. This chain uses TRBV18 with TRBJ1-1; tentatively, D is TRBD1 (5 bases). The TCR comes from a woman aged 25 to 39 in good health. The CDR3 DNA is TGTGCCAGCTCACCGCGTGGGGCAGGGAATAATTATCGGGACACTGAAGCTTTCTTT. Protein product: CASSPRGAGNNYRDTEAFF. Complete variable domain (other parts from reference TRBV18 and TRBJ1-1): NAGVMQNPRHLVRRRGQEARLRCSPMKGHSHVYWYRQLPEEGLKFMVYLQKENIIDESGMPKERFSAEFPKEGPSILRIQQVVRGDSAAYFCASSPRGAGNNYRDTEAFFGQGTRLTVV.